This T cell receptor (beta chain) was captured by sequencing in a study of blood T cell repertoires in COVID-19. As for the study in general: The samples span acute and convalescent COVID-19 from the United States, Italy and Spain. Sources were T cells, B-cell-depleted T cells, or PBMCs; the material itself was cDNA or gDNA.

Only one count was recorded for this clone. Trimming took 0 bases from V and 8 from J, leaving 11 bases between them. In germline, CDR1 is SGHNT, CDR2 YENEEA. CDR3 size: 14 residues. Generated by immunoSEQ multiplex PCR, the TCRdb table keeps only in-frame clones and is missing some. Among a few hundred thousand clones, 85% to 90% were seen once, and the ten largest hold around 4.6%. This clonotype originated in a woman aged 40-49 years who had recovered from COVID-19. The rearrangement uses TRBV11-3 and TRBJ2-1; D not resolved. The sample was peripheral blood. CDR3 residues: CASSLESQSHEQFF. The CDR3 DNA follows: TGTGCCAGCAGCTTAGAGTCACAATCCCATGAGCAGTTCTTC.